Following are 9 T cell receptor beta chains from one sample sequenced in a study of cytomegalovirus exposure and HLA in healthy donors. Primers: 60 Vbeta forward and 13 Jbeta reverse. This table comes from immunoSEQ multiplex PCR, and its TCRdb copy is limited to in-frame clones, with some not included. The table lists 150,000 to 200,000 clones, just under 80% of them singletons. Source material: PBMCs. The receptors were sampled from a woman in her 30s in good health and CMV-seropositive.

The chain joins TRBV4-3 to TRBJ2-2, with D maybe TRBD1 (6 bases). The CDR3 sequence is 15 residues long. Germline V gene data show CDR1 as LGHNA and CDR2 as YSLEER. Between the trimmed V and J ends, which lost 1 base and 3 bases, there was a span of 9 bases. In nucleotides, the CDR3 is TGCGCCAGCAGCCAAGGGGCAGGGGACACCGGGGAGCTGTTTTTT. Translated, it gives CASSQGAGDTGELFF.

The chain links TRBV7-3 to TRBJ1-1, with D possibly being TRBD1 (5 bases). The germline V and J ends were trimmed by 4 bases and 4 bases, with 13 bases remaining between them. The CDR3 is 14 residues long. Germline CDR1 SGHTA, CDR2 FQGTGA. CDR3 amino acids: CASSSQGLATEAFF. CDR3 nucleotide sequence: TGTGCCAGCAGCTCCCAGGGACTGGCCACTGAAGCTTTCTTT.

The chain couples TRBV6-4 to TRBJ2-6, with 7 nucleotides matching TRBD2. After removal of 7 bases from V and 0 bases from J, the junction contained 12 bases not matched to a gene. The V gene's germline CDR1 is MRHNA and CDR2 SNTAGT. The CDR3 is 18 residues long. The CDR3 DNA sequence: TGTGCCAGCACCGCGGGGGTTCCGAGCTTCTCTGGGGCCAACGTCCTGACTTTC. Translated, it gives CASTAGVPSFSGANVLTF.

CDR3: CASSLSGLAGETQYF. CDR3 DNA: TGTGCCAGCAGCCTGTCGGGACTAGCGGGAGAGACCCAGTACTTC. The rearrangement uses TRBV7-9 and TRBJ2-5; 12 positions match TRBD2. The CDR3 covers 15 residues. CDR1 and CDR2 (germline): SEHNR, FQNEAQ (reference sequence). The junction had 5 bases not matched to a gene; V was cut back by 5 bases and J by 4 bases. The whole variable domain, filled in from reference TRBV7-9 and TRBJ2-5, reads DTGVSQNPRHKITKRGQNVTFRCDPISEHNRLYWYRQTLGQGPEFLTYFQNEAQLEKSRLLSDRFSAERPKGSFSTLEIQRTEQGDSAMYLCASSLSGLAGETQYFGPGTRLLVL.

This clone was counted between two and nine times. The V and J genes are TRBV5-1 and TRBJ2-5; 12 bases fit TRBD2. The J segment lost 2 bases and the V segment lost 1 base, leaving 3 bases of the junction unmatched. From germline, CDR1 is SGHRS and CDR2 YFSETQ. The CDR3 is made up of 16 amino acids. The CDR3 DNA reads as TGCGCCAGCAGCTTGAGCCTAGCGGGAGGGCAAGAGACCCAGTACTTC. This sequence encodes CASSLSLAGGQETQYF.

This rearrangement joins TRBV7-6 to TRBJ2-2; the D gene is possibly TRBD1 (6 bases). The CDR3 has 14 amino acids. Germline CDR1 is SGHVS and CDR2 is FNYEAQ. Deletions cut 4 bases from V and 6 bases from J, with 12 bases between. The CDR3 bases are TGTGCCAGCAGCTCCACACAGGGATCCGGGGAGCTGTTTTTT. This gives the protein CASSSTQGSGELFF.

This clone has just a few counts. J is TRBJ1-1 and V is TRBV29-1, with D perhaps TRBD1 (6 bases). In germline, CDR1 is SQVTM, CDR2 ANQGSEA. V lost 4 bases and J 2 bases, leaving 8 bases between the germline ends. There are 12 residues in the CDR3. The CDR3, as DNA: TGCAGCGTTGGGACAGCTAACACTGAAGCTTTCTTT. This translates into CSVGTANTEAFF.

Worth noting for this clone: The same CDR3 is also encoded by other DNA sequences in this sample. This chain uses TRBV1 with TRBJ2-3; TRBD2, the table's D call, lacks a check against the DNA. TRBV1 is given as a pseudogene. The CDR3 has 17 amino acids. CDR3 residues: CTSSQMTKRGRVDTQYF. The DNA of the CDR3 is TGCACCAGCAGCCAAATGACAAAGCGGGGTCGGGTAGATACGCAGTATTTT.

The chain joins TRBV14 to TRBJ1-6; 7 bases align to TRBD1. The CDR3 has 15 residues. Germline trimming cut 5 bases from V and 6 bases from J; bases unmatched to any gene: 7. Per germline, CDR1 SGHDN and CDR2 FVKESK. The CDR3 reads CASSEPGQPNSPLHF. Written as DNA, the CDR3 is TGTGCCAGCAGCGAACCGGGACAGCCTAATTCACCCCTCCACTTT.